This T cell receptor beta chain was sequenced for a study of identical twins' blood T cells. Overall study findings and caveats: Even for out-of-frame TCRbeta, twins reportedly shared V gene usage much more than unrelated donors.

This clonotype was seen only a few times. Its antigen remains unknown. TCRdb ran MiXCR on the 5' RACE reads and lists one entry per CDR3 protein. There are 300,000 to 400,000 distinct CDR3 sequences in the sample; under 30% occur only once, and roughly 5.5% lies in the top ten. Sequencing used PBMCs. This TCR derives from a woman aged 18 to 49 in good health.

This chain's CDR3 is CASSLMSEAFF. CDR3 sequence (DNA): TGTGCCAGCAGTTTAATGTCGGAAGCTTTCTTT. The chain links TRBV12-3 or TRBV12-4 to TRBJ1-1; D unclear. This CDR3 region has 11 residues. The ends were cut back, 2 bases at V and 8 bases at J, with 6 bases in the middle.